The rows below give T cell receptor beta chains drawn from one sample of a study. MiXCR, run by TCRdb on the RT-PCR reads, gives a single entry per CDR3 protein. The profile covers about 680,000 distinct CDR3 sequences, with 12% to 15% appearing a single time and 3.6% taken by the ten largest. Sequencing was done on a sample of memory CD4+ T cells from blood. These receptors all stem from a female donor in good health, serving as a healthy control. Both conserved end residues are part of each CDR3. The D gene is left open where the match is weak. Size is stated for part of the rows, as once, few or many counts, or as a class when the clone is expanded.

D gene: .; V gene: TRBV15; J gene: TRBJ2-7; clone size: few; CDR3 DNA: TGTGCCACCAGCAGAGATAGTGGAGAGACAGCCGAGCAGTACTTC; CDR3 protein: CATSRDSGETAEQYF
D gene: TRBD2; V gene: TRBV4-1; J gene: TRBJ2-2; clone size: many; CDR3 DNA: TGCGCCAGCAGCCAAGAAATGTCTAGCGGTAACACCGGGGAGCTGTTTTTT; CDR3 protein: CASSQEMSSGNTGELFF
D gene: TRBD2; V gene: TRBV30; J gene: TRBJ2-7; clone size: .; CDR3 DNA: TGTGCCTGGAGTGTATTTGGGACTAGCGGGAGGGCCGGGCGGTACGAGCAGTACTTC; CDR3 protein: CAWSVFGTSGRAGRYEQYF
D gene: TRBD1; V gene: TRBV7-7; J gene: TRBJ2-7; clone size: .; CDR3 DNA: TGTGCCAGCAGCTTAGGGCCGGGGACAGCCTACGAGCAGTACTTC; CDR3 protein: CASSLGPGTAYEQYF
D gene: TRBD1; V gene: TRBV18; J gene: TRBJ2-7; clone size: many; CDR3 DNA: TGTGCCAGCAGTCGGGACAGGGATCAGGGCGAGCAGTACTTC; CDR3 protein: CASSRDRDQGEQYF
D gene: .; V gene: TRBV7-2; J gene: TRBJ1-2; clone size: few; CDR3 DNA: TGTGCCAGCAGCTCCTACAGGGAGACGAGCTACACCTTC; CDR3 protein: CASSSYRETSYTF
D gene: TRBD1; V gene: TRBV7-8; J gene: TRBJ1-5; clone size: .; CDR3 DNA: TGTGCCAGCAGCTTGAGGGACAGCTATCAGCCCCAGCATTTT; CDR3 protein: CASSLRDSYQPQHF
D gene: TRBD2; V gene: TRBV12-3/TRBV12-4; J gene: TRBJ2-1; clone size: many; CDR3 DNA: TGTGCCAGCAGTTTCGATACCCCCGGGACTAGCGGGAGTAATGAGCAGTTCTTC; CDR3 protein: CASSFDTPGTSGSNEQFF
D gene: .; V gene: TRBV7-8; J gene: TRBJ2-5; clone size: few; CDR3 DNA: TGTGCCAGCAGCAATTTCGTCATGGAGGGTTTGGCCCAGTACTTC; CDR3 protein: CASSNFVMEGLAQYF
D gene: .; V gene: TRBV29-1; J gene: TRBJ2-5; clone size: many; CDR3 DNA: TGCAGCGTTAGAGTGGACACACAAGAGACCCAGTACTTC; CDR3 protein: CSVRVDTQETQYF
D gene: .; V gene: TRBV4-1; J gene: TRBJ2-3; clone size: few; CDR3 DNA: TGCGCCAGCAGCCCTCCACTAGTATCAGATACGCAGTATTTT; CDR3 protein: CASSPPLVSDTQYF
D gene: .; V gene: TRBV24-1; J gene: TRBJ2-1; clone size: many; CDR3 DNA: TGTGCCACCAGTGACCCAGGAGCGGATGAGCAGTTCTTC; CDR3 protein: CATSDPGADEQFF
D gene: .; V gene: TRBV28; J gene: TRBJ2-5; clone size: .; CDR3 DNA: TGTGCCAGCAGCCCACAGGATAGGGGGGAGACCCAGTACTTC; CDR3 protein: CASSPQDRGETQYF
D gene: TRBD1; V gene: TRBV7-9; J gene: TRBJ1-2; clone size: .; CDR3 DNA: TGTGCCAGCAGCTTCGAGGGGGACAGGCTAAACTATGGCTACACCTTC; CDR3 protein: CASSFEGDRLNYGYTF
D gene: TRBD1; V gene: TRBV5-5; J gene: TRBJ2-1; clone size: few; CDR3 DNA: TGTGCCAGCAGCTTGACGGGGACAGGGTTCAATGAGCAGTTCTTC; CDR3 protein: CASSLTGTGFNEQFF
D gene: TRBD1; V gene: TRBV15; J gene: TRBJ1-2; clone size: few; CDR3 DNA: TGTGCCACCAGCAGGCGAGGGGGACAGGGAATTTGGGGCTATGGCTACACCTTC; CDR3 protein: CATSRRGGQGIWGYGYTF
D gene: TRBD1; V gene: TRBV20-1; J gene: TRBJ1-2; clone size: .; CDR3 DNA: TGCAGTGCTAGAGATCGGGACAGGGCCGTCGGCTACACCTTC; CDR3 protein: CSARDRDRAVGYTF
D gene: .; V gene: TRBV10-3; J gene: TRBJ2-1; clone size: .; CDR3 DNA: TGTGCCATCAGTGAGTCTGGCGGGGCAACCTACAATGAGCAGTTCTTC; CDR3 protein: CAISESGGATYNEQFF
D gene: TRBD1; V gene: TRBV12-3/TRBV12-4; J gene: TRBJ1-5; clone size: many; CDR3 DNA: TGTGCCAGCAGTTTTAATGGCAGGGGGCAGCCCCAGCATTTT; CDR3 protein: CASSFNGRGQPQHF
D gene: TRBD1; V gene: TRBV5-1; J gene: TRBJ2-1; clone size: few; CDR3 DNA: TGCGCCAGCAGCCGTAAAGAATCGACAGGGCTTATCTACAATGAGCAGTTCTTC; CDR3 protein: CASSRKESTGLIYNEQFF
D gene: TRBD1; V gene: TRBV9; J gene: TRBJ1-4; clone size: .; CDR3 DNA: TGTGCCAGCAGCGGCGGGACAGGGTCCCCCTCAAGGCTGTTTTTT; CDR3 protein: CASSGGTGSPSRLFF
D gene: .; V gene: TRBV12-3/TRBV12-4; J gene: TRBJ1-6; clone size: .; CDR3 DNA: TGTGCCAGCAGTTTAAAATGGGGGTTTTCGGGGAATTCACCCCTCCACTTT; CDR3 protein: CASSLKWGFSGNSPLHF
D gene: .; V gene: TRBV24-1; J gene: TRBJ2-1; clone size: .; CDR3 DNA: TGTGCCACCAGTGATAGGGGGGAGAGGAGTAATGAGCAGTTCTTC; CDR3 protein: CATSDRGERSNEQFF
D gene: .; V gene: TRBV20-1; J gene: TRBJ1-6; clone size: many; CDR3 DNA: TGCAGCGCCACAGCAGGGTCTAATTCACCCCTCCACTTT; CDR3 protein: CSATAGSNSPLHF
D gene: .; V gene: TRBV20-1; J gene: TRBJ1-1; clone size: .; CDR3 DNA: TGCATCACCCCCCTGAACACTGAAGCTTTCTTT; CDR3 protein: CITPLNTEAFF
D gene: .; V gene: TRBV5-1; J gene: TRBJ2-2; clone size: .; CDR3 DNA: TGCGCCAGCAGCTTCCGGATCAACACCGGGGAGCTGTTTTTT; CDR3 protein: CASSFRINTGELFF
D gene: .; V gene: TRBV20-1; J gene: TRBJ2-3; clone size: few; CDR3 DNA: TGCAGCTCAATCAACTACGATACGCAGTATTTT; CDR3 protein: CSSINYDTQYF
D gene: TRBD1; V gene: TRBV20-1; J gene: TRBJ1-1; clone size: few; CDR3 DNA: TGCAGTGCTAGAGGTACAGGGGGCACTGAAGCTTTCTTT; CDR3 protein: CSARGTGGTEAFF
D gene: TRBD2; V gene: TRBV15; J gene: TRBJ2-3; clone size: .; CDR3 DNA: TGTGCCACCAGCCCGGGGGGGGGCGGTTACACAGATACGCAGTATTTT; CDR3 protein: CATSPGGGGYTDTQYF
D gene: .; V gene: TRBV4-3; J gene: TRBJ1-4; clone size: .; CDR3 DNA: TGCGCCAGCAGCCAAGATTCGACAACTAATGAAAAACTGTTTTTT; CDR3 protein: CASSQDSTTNEKLFF